This T cell receptor (beta chain) is drawn from a study of Graves' ophthalmopathy and Graves' hyperthyroidism. On the study more broadly: Peripheral blood collection took place at initial diagnosis, before any treatment.

Certain patients, namely those with other autoimmune diseases, uncontrolled infections, pregnancy or lactation, were excluded. Diagnosis relied on clinical symptoms, serum thyroxine, TRAb, thyroid ultrasound and orbital computed tomography. Beta-chain TCR CDR3 regions were amplified from RNA transcripts. RT-PCR in the first round used HTBI primers; a second-round multiplex PCR followed. MiXCR, run by TCRdb on the multiplex PCR reads, gives a single entry per CDR3 protein. The sample contains about 700,000 distinct CDR3 sequences, roughly 39% of which appear only once. V was trimmed by 3 bases and J by 2 bases, leaving 10 bases between them. This CDR3 contains 14 residues. The sample holds many counts of this clonotype.

The chain couples TRBV12-3 or TRBV12-4 to TRBJ1-2; weak D call: TRBD1 (5 bases). The receptor comes from an adult man with Graves' ophthalmopathy. The sequenced sample consisted of peripheral blood. This CDR3 is CASSLGRVNYGYTF. The CDR3 nucleotides read TGTGCCAGCAGTTTGGGCAGGGTGAACTATGGCTACACCTTC.